These 9 T cell receptor beta chains originate from one sample sequenced in a study of OX40 agonist ivuxolimab in advanced cancers. Profiled with immunoSEQ multiplex PCR; TCRdb holds only in-frame clones, not every one. The sample lists about 81,000 clones, about 86% occurring once. Material: CD4+ or CD8+ T cells sorted from blood, obtained in a trial of the OX40 agonist ivuxolimab. All receptors derive from an adult with an advanced solid tumor such as melanoma, head and neck, liver or kidney cancer.

The rearrangement links TRBV28 to TRBJ2-7, with D possibly matching TRBD2 (5 bases). The CDR3 runs 13 residues. The germline gives CDR1 MDHEN, CDR2 SYDVKM. Trimming removed 3 bases at V and 0 bases at J, with 6 bases between. The CDR3 DNA reads TGTGCCAGCAGTTTGGGGAGCTCCTACGAGCAGTACGTC. Its translation is CASSLGSSYEQYV.

The chain employs TRBV6-6 and TRBJ2-7; 11 bases match TRBD1. This CDR3 is built from 16 residues. Per the germline V gene, CDR1 is MNHNY and CDR2 is SVGAGI (reference sequence). The V segment lost 2 bases and the J segment 7 bases; nucleotides outside the gene matches: 10. CDR3 protein: CASSYLGTGGFEEQYV. The CDR3 DNA is TGTGCCAGCAGTTACCTAGGGACAGGGGGGTTTGAAGAGCAGTACGTC.

The rearrangement joins TRBV7-2 to TRBJ1-2, with TRBD1 matching 7 bases. J was trimmed by 2 bases and V by 8 bases; bases with no gene match: 11. The CDR3 spans 15 residues. Germline-derived CDR1 and CDR2 are SGHTA and FQGNSA. CDR3 amino acids: CASHLQGSANYGYTF. In DNA form, the CDR3 reads TGTGCCAGCCATTTACAGGGGAGCGCAAACTATGGCTACACCTTC.

The chain is built from TRBV7-2 and TRBJ2-3; the D gene is possibly TRBD2 (5 bases). There are 17 residues in the CDR3. Germline V gene sequence: CDR1 SGHTA, CDR2 FQGNSA. V gave up 0 bases and J gave up 4 bases, with 17 bases separating them. DNA for the CDR3: TGTGCCAGCAGCTTAGCCCCCGGGAACCCAGGCGCAGATACGCAGTATTTT. It translates to CASSLAPGNPGADTQYF. Full variable domain (outside the CDR3, taken from reference TRBV7-2 and TRBJ2-3): GAGVSQSPSNKVTEKGKDVELRCDPISGHTALYWYRQSLGQGLEFLIYFQGNSAPDKSGLPSDRFSAERTGGSVSTLTIQRTQQEDSAVYLCASSLAPGNPGADTQYFGPGTRLTVL.

The V call is TRBV30, the J call TRBJ1-2; D possibly corresponds to TRBD1 (5 bases). The CDR3 runs 11 residues. The V and J ends lost 5 bases and 4 bases respectively, with 8 bases between them. Germline CDR1 is GTSNPN and CDR2 is SVGIG (reference sequence). DNA for the CDR3: TGTGCCTGGGGAAGGGGCTATGGCTACACCTTC. This codes for CAWGRGYGYTF.

This clone appeared a few times. The chain uses TRBV6-5 and TRBJ1-1, with D unclear. The CDR3 covers 16 residues. CDR1 and CDR2 (germline): MNHEY, SVGAGI. Between the trimmed V and J ends, which lost 2 bases and 2 bases, there was a span of 15 bases. The chain's CDR3 is CASSYEGGSPNTEAFF. As DNA, the CDR3 is TGTGCCAGCAGTTACGAAGGCGGATCACCTAACACTGAAGCTTTCTTT.

The DNA of the CDR3 is TGTGCCAGCATATCCAGGGGTCAGGGAGAAAAACTGTTTTTT. This sequence encodes CASISRGQGEKLFF. The rearrangement links TRBV28 to TRBJ1-4; TRBD1 might be the D (6 bases). The CDR3 runs 14 residues. The germline CDR1 and CDR2 sequences are MDHEN and SYDVKM. V lost 7 bases and J lost 8, with 17 bases in between.

The genes are TRBV4-1 and TRBJ2-3, with 8 positions matching TRBD2. The CDR3 covers 17 residues. Germline lookup yields CDR1 MGHRA and CDR2 YSYEKL. Trimming took 1 base from V and 4 from J; bases not matched to a gene: 10. For the CDR3, the DNA is TGCGCCAGCAGCCAAGTCCGGGGGGGCCGCCCCGCAGATACGCAGTATTTT. It translates to CASSQVRGGRPADTQYF.

The V call is TRBV10-3, the J call TRBJ2-1; weak D call: TRBD2 (5 bases). CDR3 length: 15 amino acids. The germline V and J ends were trimmed by 4 bases and 5 bases, with 15 bases remaining between them. Germline loops: CDR1 ENHRY, CDR2 SYGVKD. The DNA of the CDR3 is TGTGCCATCAGTGGGGCCGGGCGGGTCAACAATGAGCAGTTCTTC. Protein: CAISGAGRVNNEQFF.